The 20 T cell receptor beta chains below all came from one sample that was sequenced in a study of T cell responses to AZD1222 COVID-19 vaccine. Assay: immunoSEQ multiplex PCR; the TCRdb copy retains only in-frame clones and omits some. Among about 48,000 clones listed, approximately 83% were seen once. Here the sequenced sample was peripheral blood, taken 28 days after the second AZD1222 dose. Receptors originate from an adult who received the AZD1222 COVID-19 vaccine.

J is TRBJ2-3 and V is TRBV7-2; 10 bases are a match to TRBD1. The CDR3 has 13 amino acids. Germline CDR1 SGHTA, CDR2 FQGNSA. Trimming removed 5 bases from V and 4 bases from J; junction bases left unmatched: 0. CDR3 DNA sequence: TGTGCCAGCAGCGGACAGGGGGCAGATACGCAGTATTTT. Protein product: CASSGQGADTQYF.

The chain is built from TRBV9 and TRBJ2-2; 9 nucleotides line up with TRBD2. After removal of 4 bases from V and 4 bases from J, the junction contained 8 bases not matched to a gene. The CDR3 has 16 amino acids. Germline V gives CDR1 SGDLS, CDR2 YYNGEE. This CDR3 is CASSPFGAGGTGELFF. Here the CDR3 DNA reads TGTGCCAGCAGCCCCTTCGGAGCGGGAGGCACCGGGGAGCTGTTTTTT.

A note on this clone: Other DNA sequences in the sample encode the same CDR3. The rearrangement uses TRBV3-1 (or the pseudogene TRBV3-2) and TRBJ2-7; TRBD2 aligns across 9 bases. There are 14 residues in the CDR3. The germline CDR1 and CDR2 sequences are LGHDT and YNNKEL (reference sequence). J was trimmed by 1 base and V by 8 bases; bases with no gene match: 6. The CDR3 reads CASSGTSGSYEQYF. The CDR3 DNA sequence: TGTGCCAGCTCCGGCACTAGCGGGTCCTACGAGCAGTACTTC.

The V and J genes are TRBV5-1 and TRBJ1-2; D gene ambiguous. With 3 bases removed from V and 5 bases from J, the gap between germline ends came to 11 bases. The CDR3 extends over 13 amino acids. Looked up from germline, CDR1 is SGHRS and CDR2 is YFSETQ. This CDR3 reads CASSSQLQYGYTF. In DNA, the CDR3 is TGCGCCAGCAGCTCGCAGCTCCAGTATGGCTACACCTTC.

V and J are TRBV6-1 and TRBJ2-7; D is ambiguous. CDR3 size: 13 residues. Deletions cut 2 bases from V and 4 bases from J, with 9 bases between. Germline V gene data show CDR1 as MNHNS and CDR2 as SASEGT. Written as DNA, the CDR3 is TGTGCCAGCAGTGAAAGGTCACCTTACGAGCAGTACTTC. It yields the protein CASSERSPYEQYF.

The chain is built from TRBV12-5 and TRBJ2-1; 9 nucleotides align to TRBD2. V gave up 5 bases and J gave up 0 bases; unmatched junction bases: 17. CDR3 length: 20 amino acids. Germline values: CDR1 LGHNT, CDR2 FRNRAP. The CDR3, as DNA: TGTGCTAGTGGTCCCCTCGGGGTAGCGGGAGTCGGGAGCTCCTACAATGAGCAGTTCTTC. This codes for CASGPLGVAGVGSSYNEQFF.

This clone was observed once. This chain links TRBV7-3 with TRBJ2-1; perhaps TRBD2 as D (5 bases). This CDR3 is built from 15 residues. The ends were cut back, 6 bases at V and 2 bases at J, with 14 bases in the middle. Germline CDR1 and CDR2: SGHTA and FQGTGA. CDR3 protein: CASSPDAGAYNEQFF. The DNA of the CDR3 is TGTGCCAGCAGTCCAGATGCCGGGGCCTACAATGAGCAGTTCTTC.

This clone appeared a few times. V gene TRBV2 combines with J gene TRBJ1-4; 7 bases match TRBD1. Germline CDR1 SNHLY, CDR2 FYNNEI. Losses at the gene ends were 4 bases for V and 4 bases for J; bases not matched to a gene: 3. The CDR3 extends over 14 amino acids. The CDR3 nucleotides are TGTGCCAGCAGTGCACAGGGGCGTAATGAAAAACTGTTTTTT. The encoded protein is CASSAQGRNEKLFF. The variable domain in full, completed from reference TRBV2 and TRBJ1-4, reads EPEVTQTPSHQVTQMGQEVILRCVPISNHLYFYWYRQILGQKVEFLVSFYNNEISEKSEIFDDQFSVERPDGSNFTLKIRSTKLEDSAMYFCASSAQGRNEKLFFGSGTQLSVL.

This chain uses TRBV21-1 with TRBJ2-1; the table's D gene call, TRBD2, was not cross checked with the DNA. TRBV21-1 is a pseudogene segment. The CDR3 loop spans 16 amino acids. The CDR3: CASSKAGLVVNNEQFF. CDR3 sequence (DNA): TGTGCCAGCAGCAAAGCCGGACTAGTAGTAAACAATGAGCAGTTCTTC.

To note about this clone: The germline gene is not matched at one end of the junction; a read error may be the cause. The chain recombines TRBV6-1 with TRBJ1-5; TRBD1 matches 7 bases. CDR3 length: 14 amino acids. Germline V gene sequence: CDR1 MNHNS, CDR2 SASEGT. DNA of the CDR3: TGTGCCAGCAGTGAAGCAGGGGGCAAACAGCCCCAGCATTTT. It encodes CASSEAGGKQPQHF.

The gene calls are TRBV29-1 and TRBJ2-3; 8 positions match TRBD2. The CDR3 runs to 15 residues. V shed 3 bases and J 4 bases; nucleotides not matched to a gene: 9. CDR1 is SQVTM, CDR2 ANQGSEA, per germline. The CDR3 DNA reads as TGCAGCGTTGAGAAGACGGGAGGGCCATCAGATACGCAGTATTTT. Its protein is CSVEKTGGPSDTQYF.

This sequence joins TRBV27 and TRBJ2-7; D is undetermined. CDR1 MNHEY and CDR2 SMNVEV come from the germline V gene (reference sequence). Trimming cost V 4 bases and J 2 bases, with 3 bases left between them. The CDR3 is made up of 11 amino acids. The CDR3 DNA reads TGTGCCAGCAGTTCTACCTACGAGCAGTACTTC. Its translation: CASSSTYEQYF.

This clone is a singleton in its sample. The rearrangement links TRBV19 to TRBJ1-2; no clear D gene. The CDR3 covers 15 residues. The germline V and J ends were trimmed by 3 bases and 2 bases, with 13 bases remaining between them. The germline V gene encodes CDR1 LNHDA and CDR2 SQIVND (reference sequence). The CDR3 region is CASSIRSGKNYGYTF. The CDR3 DNA reads TGTGCCAGTAGTATCAGGTCGGGGAAAAACTATGGCTACACCTTC.

This clone was picked up a small number of times. This chain uses TRBV19 with TRBJ1-5, with 8 bases that match TRBD1. This CDR3 comprises 13 residues. Germline CDR1 is LNHDA and CDR2 is SQIVND (reference sequence). Trimming removed 8 bases from V and 7 bases from J; junction bases left unmatched: 7. As DNA, the CDR3 is TGTGCCAGTGGGCAGGGGGCAAGGCAGCCCCAGCATTTT. It is translated as CASGQGARQPQHF.

V usage is TRBV7-3 and J usage is TRBJ2-1; 7 nucleotides align to TRBD1. J lost 5 bases, V lost 3 bases, and 7 bases had no gene match. In germline, CDR1 is SGHTA, CDR2 FQGTGA. The CDR3 loop spans 15 amino acids. CDR3 sequence: CASSFPGTVNNEQFF. In DNA, the CDR3 is TGTGCCAGCAGCTTTCCCGGGACAGTAAACAATGAGCAGTTCTTC.

V usage is TRBV18 and J usage is TRBJ1-4; the D gene is possibly TRBD1 (6 bases). The CDR3 contains 16 residues. CDR1 and CDR2 (germline): KGHSH, LQKENI. With 1 base removed from V and 7 bases from J, the gap between germline ends came to 16 bases. This CDR3 reads CASSPRMGHGGEKLFF. DNA of the CDR3: TGTGCCAGCTCACCACGTATGGGACATGGAGGTGAAAAACTGTTTTTT.

V usage is TRBV9 and J usage is TRBJ2-3; 7 bases fit TRBD2. This CDR3 is built from 16 residues. The ends lost 3 bases at V and 3 bases at J; junction bases unmatched: 10. The germline gives CDR1 SGDLS, CDR2 YYNGEE. CDR3 in DNA: TGTGCCAGCAGCGCGACCGGGGGAGGGCTGACAGATACGCAGTATTTT. It is translated as CASSATGGGLTDTQYF.

This sequence joins TRBV18 and TRBJ2-2; no reliable D call. V lost 0 bases to trimming and J lost 5 bases, with 7 bases between them. The germline gives CDR1 KGHSH, CDR2 LQKENI. The CDR3 length is 14 residues. CDR3 residues: CASSPPERTGELFF. CDR3 sequence (DNA): TGTGCCAGCTCACCACCAGAGAGGACCGGGGAGCTGTTTTTT. Full variable domain (remainder filled in from reference TRBV18 and TRBJ2-2): NAGVMQNPRHLVRRRGQEARLRCSPMKGHSHVYWYRQLPEEGLKFMVYLQKENIIDESGMPKERFSAEFPKEGPSILRIQQVVRGDSAAYFCASSPPERTGELFFGEGSRLTVL.

This rearrangement joins TRBV9 to TRBJ1-3; 11 nucleotides match TRBD1. CDR1 is SGDLS and CDR2 is YYNGEE in the germline V gene. The CDR3 extends over 17 amino acids. J gave up 0 bases and V 4 bases, and 6 bases lay outside the gene matches. CDR3 loop: CASSLGTGGNSGNTIYF. CDR3 sequence (DNA): TGTGCCAGCAGCCTGGGGACAGGGGGGAACTCTGGAAACACCATATATTTT.

The chain links TRBV21-1 to TRBJ2-7. TRBV21-1 is described as a pseudogene. CDR3 length: 17 residues. The CDR3 DNA follows: TGTGCCAGCAGCAAATCATACCGGGCCCCCCGGCCCTACGAGCAGTACTTC. Translation gives CASSKSYRAPRPYEQYF.